Each of the 30 T cell receptor beta chains below was sequenced from the same sample in a study of neurological immune-mediated disorders. TCRdb reprocessed the 5' RACE reads via MiXCR and lists one record per CDR3 protein. The table shows just over 95,000 distinct CDR3 sequences, with roughly 3.5% occurring only once. What was sequenced was PBMCs. Receptors were obtained from a woman between 18 and 29 years old with multiple sclerosis.

This clonotype was picked up many times. This chain joins TRBV6-1 and TRBJ2-3; D is undetermined. CDR1 MNHNS and CDR2 SASEGT come from the germline V gene. The CDR3 has 15 amino acids. V gave up 2 bases and J gave up 6 bases, with 15 bases separating them. The CDR3 region is CASSELPKGWDTQYF. Written as DNA, the CDR3 is TGTGCCAGCAGTGAACTCCCCAAAGGGTGGGATACGCAGTATTTT.

The sample holds many counts of this clonotype. The chain links TRBV15 to TRBJ2-2, with a possible D match to TRBD2 (6 bases). CDR3 size: 14 residues. Per germline, CDR1 LNHNV and CDR2 YYDKDF (reference sequence). V lost 6 bases, J lost 1 base, and 9 bases lay in between. The CDR3 reads CATRGGENTGELFF. DNA of the CDR3: TGTGCCACCAGGGGGGGAGAGAACACCGGGGAGCTGTTTTTT.

This clonotype showed up many times. The V gene is TRBV11-2, the J gene TRBJ2-6; 7 positions match TRBD1. Germline V lookup: CDR1 SGHAT, CDR2 FQNNGV. Losses at the gene ends were 4 bases for V and 15 bases for J; bases not matched to a gene: 12. The CDR3 spans 14 residues. CDR3 residues: CASSSVRTGDTLTF. The CDR3 nucleotides are TGTGCCAGCAGCTCCGTCCGGACAGGTGATACCCTGACTTTC.

There are many counts of this clonotype. The V gene is TRBV5-5, the J gene TRBJ2-3, with TRBD2 as a possible D gene (7 bases). The CDR3 runs to 17 residues. Germline CDR1 reads SGHKS; CDR2 reads YYEKEE (reference sequence). Between the trimmed V and J ends, which lost 3 bases and 8 bases, there was a span of 25 bases. CDR3 loop: CASSSLPGGEPRGTQYF. The CDR3 coding sequence is TGTGCCAGCAGCTCACTTCCGGGGGGCGAACCCCGCGGTACGCAGTATTTT.

This clonotype was seen at least ten times. The V and J genes are TRBV6-6 and TRBJ2-5, with TRBD1 matching 8 bases. V shed 6 bases, J shed 5 bases, and the junction held 20 bases outside the gene matches. The CDR3 covers 18 residues. CDR1 and CDR2 (germline): MNHNY, SVGAGI (reference sequence). CDR3 amino acids: CASRGVKARGQGGETQYF. The CDR3 DNA reads as TGTGCCAGCAGAGGGGTCAAGGCCCGCGGACAGGGCGGGGAGACCCAGTACTTC.

The sample holds many counts of this clonotype. This chain connects TRBV29-1 to TRBJ1-1; TRBD1 is a possible D gene (5 bases). CDR3 size: 15 residues. Germline V gene sequence: CDR1 SQVTM, CDR2 ANQGSEA. The germline V and J ends were trimmed by 0 bases and 2 bases, with 13 bases remaining between them. The CDR3 sequence: CSVEDLLGRNTEAFF. Written as DNA, the CDR3 is TGCAGCGTTGAAGATCTTTTGGGGCGTAACACTGAAGCTTTCTTT.

This clonotype has at least ten counts. This sequence joins TRBV20-1 and TRBJ1-6; TRBD1 is a possible D gene (5 bases). CDR1 and CDR2 from the germline V gene are DFQATT and SNEGSKA (reference sequence). The germline V and J ends were trimmed by 0 bases and 10 bases, with 10 bases remaining between them. The CDR3 sequence is 13 residues long. DNA of the CDR3: TGCAGTGCTAGAGAAGGGGTAGGCTCACCCCTCCACTTT. Translated: CSAREGVGSPLHF.

At least ten counts were recorded for this clonotype. V is TRBV5-1 and J is TRBJ2-7; D is unresolved. The CDR3 extends over 15 amino acids. CDR1 is SGHRS, CDR2 YFSETQ, per germline. The V end was cut by 1 base, the J end by 1 base, with 12 bases between. The CDR3 loop is CASSLTTVSSYEQYF. The CDR3 region has the DNA TGCGCCAGCAGCTTGACCACAGTTTCGTCCTACGAGCAGTACTTC. Variable domain in full (rest from reference TRBV5-1 and TRBJ2-7): KAGVTQTPRYLIKTRGQQVTLSCSPISGHRSVSWYQQTPGQGLQFLFEYFSETQRNKGNFPGRFSGRQFSNSRSEMNVSTLELGDSALYLCASSLTTVSSYEQYFGPGTRLTVT.

This clonotype has at least ten counts. This chain joins TRBV5-1 and TRBJ1-6; possible D gene TRBD1, 5 bases. The germline CDR1 and CDR2 sequences are SGHRS and YFSETQ. V gave up 4 bases and J gave up 6 bases, with 17 bases separating them. This CDR3 is 16 amino acids long. CDR3 in amino acids: CASSTDRDGSNSPLHF. The CDR3 DNA reads TGCGCCAGCAGCACAGACCGGGACGGCAGTAATTCACCCCTCCACTTT.

This clonotype was found many times. The V call is TRBV11-2, the J call TRBJ2-7; D remains unclear. Germline V gene lookup returns CDR1 SGHAT and CDR2 FQNNGV. The germline V and J ends were trimmed by 5 bases and 6 bases, with 11 bases remaining between them. This CDR3 is built from 12 residues. The chain's CDR3 is CASSTVAIEQYF. As DNA, the CDR3 is TGTGCCAGCAGCACTGTGGCGATCGAGCAGTACTTC. The whole variable domain, filled in from reference TRBV11-2 and TRBJ2-7, reads EAGVAQSPRYKIIEKRQSVAFWCNPISGHATLYWYQQILGQGPKLLIQFQNNGVVDDSQLPKDRFSAERLKGVDSTLKIQPAKLEDSAVYLCASSTVAIEQYFGPGTRLTVT.

This clonotype was seen ten or more times. V gene TRBV6-5 combines with J gene TRBJ1-2; D might be TRBD1 (6 bases). Germline CDR1 MNHEY, CDR2 SVGAGI. V lost 0 bases and J 4 bases, leaving 9 bases between the germline ends. The CDR3 is 14 amino acids. CDR3 protein: CASSYSTGRYGYTF. In nucleotides, the CDR3 is TGTGCCAGCAGTTACTCGACAGGTCGCTATGGCTACACCTTC.

This clonotype occurred many times. The chain joins TRBV5-5 to TRBJ2-3; 9 nucleotides line up with TRBD1. Germline V gene lookup returns CDR1 SGHKS and CDR2 YYEKEE (reference sequence). The CDR3 sequence is 13 residues long. After removal of 4 bases from V and 6 bases from J, the junction contained 3 bases not matched to a gene. The CDR3 protein is CASSGGQGDTQYF. The CDR3 DNA sequence: TGTGCCAGCAGCGGCGGACAGGGGGATACGCAGTATTTT.

Many counts were recorded for this clonotype. The rearrangement joins TRBV7-2 to TRBJ2-5; the D gene is possibly TRBD2 (7 bases). This CDR3 region has 16 residues. V was clipped by 3 bases and J by 5 bases, with 19 bases between them. Germline CDR1 and CDR2: SGHTA and FQGNSA. The CDR3, as DNA: TGTGCCAGCAGCTTCACCGCTGCGGGGGCGGGGGAGACCCAGTACTTC. This codes for CASSFTAAGAGETQYF.

Many counts were recorded for this clonotype. V usage is TRBV29-1 and J usage is TRBJ1-1; 12 positions agree with TRBD1. The CDR3 runs to 16 residues. Unmatched junction bases numbered 10, after V lost 7 bases and J lost 1 base. Germline V gene lookup returns CDR1 SQVTM and CDR2 ANQGSEA. DNA for the CDR3: TGCAGCGCCAGGGGGGACAGGGGGCCTAAGAACACTGAAGCTTTCTTT. Translation gives CSARGDRGPKNTEAFF.

The chain joins TRBV7-2 to TRBJ2-3; 8 bases fit TRBD2. The length of the CDR3 is 15 residues. Germline lookup yields CDR1 SGHTA and CDR2 FQGNSA. Trimming at V came to 7 bases and at J to 0 bases, leaving 6 bases not matched to a gene. CDR3: CASNPAGVSTDTQYF. CDR3 bases: TGTGCCAGCAACCCAGCGGGGGTTAGCACAGATACGCAGTATTTT.

This clonotype was counted ten times or more. The J gene is TRBJ1-2, the V gene TRBV6-1; 7 bases align to TRBD1. The CDR3 is 13 amino acids. J gave up 6 bases and V 6 bases, and 7 bases lay outside the gene matches. CDR1 is MNHNS, CDR2 SASEGT, per germline. The CDR3 DNA follows: TGTGCCAGCAGCGCGGGACAGCGAAATGGCTACACCTTC. This translates into CASSAGQRNGYTF.

This clonotype was seen repeatedly, ten times or more. The chain joins TRBV10-3 to TRBJ2-5, with D hard to call. The V and J ends lost 3 bases and 5 bases respectively, with 10 bases between them. Germline CDR1 is ENHRY and CDR2 is SYGVKD. There are 13 residues in the CDR3. The CDR3 loop is CAISDRLGETQYF. CDR3 nucleotide sequence: TGTGCCATCAGTGATCGTTTAGGGGAGACCCAGTACTTC.

The chain recombines TRBV12-2 with TRBJ1-1; the table's D call, TRBD1, has no DNA check behind it. TRBV12-2 represents a pseudogene. This CDR3 has 14 residues. The CDR3 nucleotides are TGTGCAAGTCGCCAGGGGGCAGGGAGCACTGAAGCTTTCTTT. Translated: CASRQGAGSTEAFF.

This clonotype was picked up many times. The chain joins TRBV12-3 or TRBV12-4 to TRBJ2-7; no reliable D call. Between the trimmed V and J ends, which lost 3 bases and 4 bases, there was a span of 10 bases. The CDR3 consists of 13 residues. The DNA for the CDR3 is TGTGCCAGCAGTTTGAGTGGGGTATACGAGCAGTACTTC. Translation gives CASSLSGVYEQYF.

This clonotype has ten or more counts. The chain has TRBV7-2 and TRBJ1-1, with D possibly TRBD1 on 5 matching bases. Germline CDR1 and CDR2: SGHTA and FQGNSA. CDR3 length equals 14 residues. The V end was cut by 3 bases, the J end by 1 base, with 9 bases between. CDR3: CASSFRVPNTEAFF. In DNA, the CDR3 is TGTGCCAGCAGCTTCAGGGTCCCGAACACTGAAGCTTTCTTT.

This clonotype was observed at least ten times. V and J are TRBV10-3 and TRBJ2-5, with D perhaps TRBD2 (6 bases). CDR1 is ENHRY, CDR2 SYGVKD, per germline. V lost 4 bases and J 2 bases, leaving 8 bases between the germline ends. This CDR3 is built from 13 residues. CDR3: CAISGREQETQYF. CDR3 nucleotides: TGTGCCATCAGTGGCCGGGAGCAAGAGACCCAGTACTTC.

This clonotype has at least ten counts. The CDR3 DNA reads as TGTGCCAGTGCTAGCGTCACAGATACGCAGTATTTT. This gives the protein CASASVTDTQYF. The chain carries TRBV6-1 and TRBJ2-3, with a possible D match to TRBD2 (6 bases). The CDR3 loop spans 12 amino acids. Trimming cost V 9 bases and J 2 bases, with 9 bases left between them. Per germline, CDR1 MNHNS and CDR2 SASEGT.

This clonotype has a count of ten or more. The rearrangement uses TRBV5-1 and TRBJ2-3, with D tentatively TRBD1 (5 bases). This CDR3 spans 13 amino acids. CDR1 is SGHRS, CDR2 YFSETQ, per germline. Trimming shortened V by 8 bases and J by 2 bases, and 12 bases separated the two germline ends. The CDR3 reads CASGHTTTDTQYF. The CDR3 DNA sequence: TGCGCCAGTGGACATACTACCACAGATACGCAGTATTTT.

This clonotype was recorded at least ten times. The CDR3 DNA sequence: TGTGCCAGCAGTTACCGGGTTGTTGAAGCGGGAGATCATGAGCAGTTCTTC. Amino acids: CASSYRVVEAGDHEQFF. The genes are TRBV6-2 or TRBV6-3 and TRBJ2-1; TRBD2 matches 8 bases. CDR3 length equals 17 residues. The germline V gene has CDR1 MNHEY and CDR2 SVGEGT. V was clipped by 2 bases and J by 8 bases; unmatched bases: 14.

This clonotype was observed at least ten times. J is TRBJ1-4 and V is TRBV7-2; D uncertain. This CDR3 has 17 residues. From germline, CDR1 is SGHTA and CDR2 FQGNSA. Trimming removed 2 bases at V and 8 bases at J, with 21 bases between. The CDR3 coding sequence is TGTGCCAGCAGCTTAATGGTTGGTGTAGGGCCGCGGGAAAAACTGTTTTTT. Protein sequence: CASSLMVGVGPREKLFF.

This clonotype appeared many times. This chain joins TRBV5-1 and TRBJ2-3; 11 nucleotides match TRBD2. Germline loops: CDR1 SGHRS, CDR2 YFSETQ. The CDR3 runs 16 residues. Trimming cost V 4 bases and J 3 bases; bases outside gene matches: 7. CDR3 coding DNA: TGCGCCAGCAGCGGGGGACTAGCGGTACATACAGATACGCAGTATTTT. Its protein is CASSGGLAVHTDTQYF.

This clonotype was seen at least ten times. The V gene is TRBV12-3 or TRBV12-4, the J gene TRBJ2-4, with 8 bases lining up with TRBD2. The CDR3 sequence is 17 residues long. V shed 3 bases and J 6 bases; nucleotides not matched to a gene: 13. CDR3 nucleotide sequence: TGTGCCAGCAGTTTCAGGGTGGGTAGCGGGAATGGAAACATTCAGTACTTC. This translates into CASSFRVGSGNGNIQYF.

This clonotype was recorded many times. The chain recombines TRBV5-1 with TRBJ2-5, with TRBD2 matching 10 bases. Germline assignment: CDR1 SGHRS and CDR2 YFSETQ. V lost 4 bases to trimming and J lost 3 bases; unmatched junction nucleotides: 9. The CDR3 contains 16 residues. The CDR3, as DNA: TGCGCCAGCAGCCCGTCGAGCGGGGGGGCGGAAGAGACCCAGTACTTC. Protein sequence: CASSPSSGGAEETQYF.

This clonotype has at least ten counts. The rearrangement joins TRBV12-3 or TRBV12-4 to TRBJ2-1; the match to TRBD2 covers 9 bases. The CDR3 loop spans 15 amino acids. Trimming took 5 bases from V and 8 from J; bases not matched to a gene: 10. CDR3 protein: CASSPTSGGVDEQFF. As DNA, the CDR3 is TGTGCCAGCAGTCCGACTAGCGGCGGTGTCGATGAGCAGTTCTTC.

A note on this clonotype: This may be a read error, as it is one base from a much larger clone. The V gene is TRBV11-2, the J gene TRBJ1-5; D possibly corresponds to TRBD1 (6 bases). The CDR3 sequence is 13 residues long. Per the germline V gene, CDR1 is SGHAT and CDR2 is FQNNGV. CDR3 sequence reads: CASSLDLGQPQNF. CDR3 sequence (DNA): TGTGCCAGCAGCTTAGATCTTGGACAGCCCCAGAATTTT.